This T cell receptor (beta chain) derives from a study of T cell responses to AZD1222 COVID-19 vaccine. The study, taken as a whole, reports: Reports indicate that nearly half of spike-specific TCRs are directed at unmutated variant regions.

Using immunoSEQ multiplex PCR, the repertoire was profiled, and TCRdb retains in-frame clones only, with some absent. The sample lists 130,000 or so clones, 93% seen once, with 4.5% to 6% in the top ten. Concerning this clone itself: Antigen unknown.

From germline, CDR1 is SGHTA and CDR2 FQGNSA. Trimming removed 6 bases from V and 2 bases from J, with 14 bases in between. CDR3 length: 14 residues. This sequence joins TRBV7-2 and TRBJ2-7, with D unresolved. The input for sequencing was peripheral blood, taken on day 0 of AZD1222 vaccination. The sequence came from an adult in good health. CDR3 DNA sequence: TGTGCCAGCAGACTGCGGCGGACGACCTACGAGCAGTACTTC. Translating gives CASRLRRTTYEQYF. Full variable domain (remainder filled in from reference TRBV7-2 and TRBJ2-7): GAGVSQSPSNKVTEKGKDVELRCDPISGHTALYWYRQSLGQGLEFLIYFQGNSAPDKSGLPSDRFSAERTGGSVSTLTIQRTQQEDSAVYLCASRLRRTTYEQYFGPGTRLTVT.